These 15 T cell receptor beta chains came from one sample sequenced in a study of CD8 T cells in Susac syndrome (dated by TCRdb to the late 2010s). Libraries were built with the immunoSEQ multiplex PCR assay. RNA was extracted using the RNeasy kit, and roughly 0.45 to 1 microgram was reverse transcribed with random hexamers. TCRdb trimmed public reads at Q25 via fastp, called clones via MiXCR and kept in-frame beta chains. Each entry is one CDR3 protein sequence, shown with its most common DNA and genes. The sample table shows about 190,000 distinct CDR3 sequences, and about 95% are seen once. Approximately 0.1% of the sample rests with the top ten. The source material was CD4+ T cells from PBMCs. These receptors all come from a human donor in good health.

The rearrangement links TRBV20-1 to TRBJ2-1, with 8 nucleotides matching TRBD2. The length of the CDR3 is 16 residues. V dropped 6 bases and J dropped 0; count of bases not matched to a gene: 10. The germline V gene has CDR1 DFQATT and CDR2 SNEGSKA (reference sequence). CDR3 loop: CSATLREAYSYNEQFF. In nucleotides, the CDR3 is TGCAGTGCCACCCTGCGGGAGGCCTACTCCTACAATGAGCAGTTCTTC.

V and J are TRBV3-1 and TRBJ1-5, with TRBD1 as a possible D gene (5 bases). Per the germline V gene, CDR1 is LGHDT and CDR2 is YNNKEL (reference sequence). This CDR3 has 15 residues. Between the trimmed V and J ends, which lost 0 bases and 9 bases, there was a span of 15 bases. In nucleotides, the CDR3 is TGTGCCAGCAGCCAAGATAACGGGGCCGGTCGGCCCCAGCATTTT. Translation: CASSQDNGAGRPQHF.

J is TRBJ2-2 and V is TRBV6-6; D gene unclear. CDR1 is MNHNY and CDR2 is SVGAGI in the germline V gene (reference sequence). The CDR3 is made up of 12 amino acids. Deletions cut 4 bases from V and 6 bases from J, with 6 bases between. The CDR3 DNA sequence: TGTGCCAGCAGTTTGTCGGCCGGGGAGCTGTTTTTT. This sequence encodes CASSLSAGELFF.

The rearrangement uses TRBV5-1 and TRBJ2-7; 9 bases are a match to TRBD1. The germline V gene has CDR1 SGHRS and CDR2 YFSETQ. CDR3 length equals 16 residues. The J segment lost 3 bases and the V segment lost 5 bases, leaving 12 bases of the junction unmatched. The CDR3 DNA follows: TGCGCCAGCAGACCACTGGACAGGGGCTCCCGCTACGAGCAGTACTTC. Amino acids: CASRPLDRGSRYEQYF.

This clonotype was seen only once. The chain is built from TRBV24-1 and TRBJ2-1, with no clear D. CDR1 is KGHDR, CDR2 SFDVKD, per germline. This CDR3 is 16 amino acids long. V was cut by 1 base and J by 3 bases, with 12 bases left in between. CDR3 region: CATSDLQPRGYNEQFF. The CDR3 DNA reads as TGTGCCACCAGTGATTTACAGCCCCGCGGCTACAATGAGCAGTTCTTC.

A single count supports this clonotype. The chain links TRBV20-1 to TRBJ1-2; D is ambiguous. Trimming took off 3 bases at V and 5 bases at J, with 7 bases between the two ends. The CDR3 consists of 11 residues. Per germline, CDR1 DFQATT and CDR2 SNEGSKA (reference sequence). The chain's CDR3 is CSASQSYGYTF. The CDR3, as DNA: TGCAGTGCTAGCCAGTCTTATGGCTACACCTTC.

The CDR3 here is CSATNTGPNQPQHF. CDR3 nucleotides: TGCAGTGCCACGAATACAGGGCCCAATCAGCCCCAGCATTTT. The chain recombines TRBV20-1 with TRBJ1-5, with a weak D call TRBD1 (6 bases). Germline V CDR1 and CDR2: DFQATT, SNEGSKA (reference sequence). Trimming left V 6 bases short and J 3 bases short, with 15 bases between. The CDR3 sequence is 14 residues long.

This chain connects TRBV7-2 to TRBJ2-7; 8 bases line up with TRBD1. CDR3 size: 13 residues. J was trimmed by 6 bases and V by 5 bases; bases with no gene match: 6. CDR1 SGHTA and CDR2 FQGNSA come from the germline V gene. The CDR3 sequence is CASSPLTGAEQYF. The CDR3 DNA reads TGTGCCAGCAGCCCATTGACAGGGGCCGAGCAGTACTTC.

The chain employs TRBV30 and TRBJ1-1; D is undetermined. Germline V gene data show CDR1 as GTSNPN and CDR2 as SVGIG (reference sequence). The CDR3 consists of 11 residues. The ends were cut back, 4 bases at V and 1 base at J, with 4 bases in the middle. The CDR3 region is CAWMANTEAFF. The CDR3 region has the DNA TGTGCCTGGATGGCGAACACTGAAGCTTTCTTT. The complete variable domain, with remaining parts taken from reference TRBV30 and TRBJ1-1, reads SQTIHQWPATLVQPVGSPLSLECTVEGTSNPNLYWYRQAAGRGLQLLFYSVGIGQISSEVPQNLSASRPQDRQFILSSKKLLLSDSGFYLCAWMANTEAFFGQGTRLTVV.

V gene TRBV29-1 combines with J gene TRBJ2-3; the match to TRBD2 covers 8 bases. CDR1 SQVTM and CDR2 ANQGSEA come from the germline V gene. The CDR3 is 11 amino acids. With 7 bases clipped from V and 7 bases from J, the junction kept 4 bases outside the gene matches. CDR3 sequence: CSAGLAHTQYF. CDR3 DNA: TGCAGCGCTGGACTAGCACATACGCAGTATTTT.

V and J are TRBV12-3 or TRBV12-4 and TRBJ1-5; D not resolved. The CDR3 length is 14 residues. V lost 6 bases and J 2 bases, leaving 11 bases between the germline ends. The CDR3 DNA reads TGTGCCAGCAGCGCCGCGAGGGGCAATCAGCCCCAGCATTTT. It is translated as CASSAARGNQPQHF.

The gene calls are TRBV29-1 and TRBJ1-2; TRBD1 is a possible D gene (5 bases). Trimming left V 7 bases short and J 2 bases short, with 11 bases between. The CDR3 contains 12 residues. Germline lookup yields CDR1 SQVTM and CDR2 ANQGSEA. The CDR3 sequence is CSDQGSNYGYTF. The CDR3 DNA is TGCAGCGATCAGGGTTCAAACTATGGCTACACCTTC. Variable domain in full (rest from reference TRBV29-1 and TRBJ1-2): SAVISQKPSRDICQRGTSLTIQCQVDSQVTMMFWYRQQPGQSLTLIATANQGSEATYESGFVIDKFPISRPNLTFSTLTVSNMSPEDSSIYLCSDQGSNYGYTFGSGTRLTVV.

DNA of the CDR3: TGTGCCAGCAGCTTAGGGCGGCAGAACACTGAAGCTTTCTTT. This encodes CASSLGRQNTEAFF. The rearrangement uses TRBV13 and TRBJ1-1, with D uncertain. Germline loops: CDR1 PRHDT, CDR2 FYEKMQ (reference sequence). The CDR3 covers 14 residues. V was trimmed by 0 bases and J by 1 base, leaving 6 bases between them.

The chain carries TRBV6-2 or TRBV6-3 and TRBJ2-1, with TRBD2 identical over 7 bases. The CDR3 runs 12 residues. The V gene end was trimmed by 7 bases and the J gene end by 15 bases; junction bases not matched to a gene: 12. Germline lookup yields CDR1 MNHEY and CDR2 SVGEGT. CDR3 DNA: TGTGCCAGCAACCCAGTCGGACTAGGCCTGTTCTTC. It translates to CASNPVGLGLFF.

This clonotype came up once. The chain uses TRBV9 and TRBJ1-1, with D unclear. Deletions cut 0 bases from V and 3 bases from J, with 6 bases between. The germline V gene has CDR1 SGDLS and CDR2 YYNGEE. The CDR3 is 13 residues long. CDR3 in amino acids: CASSVAMDTEAFF. CDR3 nucleotide sequence: TGTGCCAGCAGCGTAGCTATGGACACTGAAGCTTTCTTT.